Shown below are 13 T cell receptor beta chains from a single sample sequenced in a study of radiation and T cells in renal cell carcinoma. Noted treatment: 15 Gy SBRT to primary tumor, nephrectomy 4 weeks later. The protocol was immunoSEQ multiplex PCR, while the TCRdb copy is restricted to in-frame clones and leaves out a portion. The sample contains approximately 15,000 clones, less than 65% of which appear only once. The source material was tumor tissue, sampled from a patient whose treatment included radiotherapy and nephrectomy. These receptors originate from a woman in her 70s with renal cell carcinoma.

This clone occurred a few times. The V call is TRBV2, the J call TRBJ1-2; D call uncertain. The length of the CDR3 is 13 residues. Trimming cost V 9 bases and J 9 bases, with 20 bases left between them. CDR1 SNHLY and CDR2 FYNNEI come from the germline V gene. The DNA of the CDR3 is TGTGCCAGTCGCCGCGAAGGCCTCGTTAGCTACACCTTC. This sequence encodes CASRREGLVSYTF.

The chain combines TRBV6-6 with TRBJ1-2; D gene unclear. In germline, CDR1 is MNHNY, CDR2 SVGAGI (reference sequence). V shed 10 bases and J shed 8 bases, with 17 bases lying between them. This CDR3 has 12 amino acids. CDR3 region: CATEKEVGGYTF. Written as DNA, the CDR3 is TGTGCCACCGAAAAGGAGGTGGGAGGCTACACCTTC.

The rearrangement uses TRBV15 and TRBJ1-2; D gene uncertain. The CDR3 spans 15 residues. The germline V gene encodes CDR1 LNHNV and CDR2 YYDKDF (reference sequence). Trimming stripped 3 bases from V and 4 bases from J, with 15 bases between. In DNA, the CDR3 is TGTGCCACCAGCAGCCCCCTGGTTATGATCTATGGCTACACCTTC. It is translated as CATSSPLVMIYGYTF.

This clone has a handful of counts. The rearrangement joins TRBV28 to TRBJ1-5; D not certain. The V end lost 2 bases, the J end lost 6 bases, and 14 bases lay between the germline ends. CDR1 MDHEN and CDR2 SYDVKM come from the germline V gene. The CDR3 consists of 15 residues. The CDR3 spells CASSLRSGISQPQHF. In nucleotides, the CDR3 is TGTGCCAGCAGTTTACGATCGGGGATAAGTCAGCCCCAGCATTTT.

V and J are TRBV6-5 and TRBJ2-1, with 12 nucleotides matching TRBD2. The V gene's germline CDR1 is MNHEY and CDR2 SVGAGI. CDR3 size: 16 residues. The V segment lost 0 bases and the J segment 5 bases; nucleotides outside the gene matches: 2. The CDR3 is CASSYSTSGGHNEQFF. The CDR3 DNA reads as TGTGCCAGCAGTTACTCGACTAGCGGGGGCCACAATGAGCAGTTCTTC.

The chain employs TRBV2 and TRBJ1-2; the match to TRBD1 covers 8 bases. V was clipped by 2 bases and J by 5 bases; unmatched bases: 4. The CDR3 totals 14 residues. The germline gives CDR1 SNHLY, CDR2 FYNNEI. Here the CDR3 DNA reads TGTGCCAGCAGTGAACAGGGGGCGCGATATGGCTACACCTTC. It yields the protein CASSEQGARYGYTF.

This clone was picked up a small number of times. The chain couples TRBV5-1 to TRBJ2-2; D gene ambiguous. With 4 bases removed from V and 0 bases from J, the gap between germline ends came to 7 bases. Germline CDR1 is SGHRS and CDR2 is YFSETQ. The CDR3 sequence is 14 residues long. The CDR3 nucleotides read TGCGCCAGCAGCGAGACCGCGAACACCGGGGAGCTGTTTTTT. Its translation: CASSETANTGELFF.

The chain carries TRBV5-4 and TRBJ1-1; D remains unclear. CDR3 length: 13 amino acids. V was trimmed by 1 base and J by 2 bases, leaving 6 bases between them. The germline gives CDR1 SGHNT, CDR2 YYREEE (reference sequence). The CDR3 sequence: CASSLIGNTEAFF. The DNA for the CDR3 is TGTGCCAGCAGCTTGATCGGTAACACTGAAGCTTTCTTT. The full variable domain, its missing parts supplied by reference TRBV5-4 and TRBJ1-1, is ETGVTQSPTHLIKTRGQQVTLRCSSQSGHNTVSWYQQALGQGPQFIFQYYREEENGRGNFPPRFSGLQFPNYSSELNVNALELDDSALYLCASSLIGNTEAFFGQGTRLTVV.

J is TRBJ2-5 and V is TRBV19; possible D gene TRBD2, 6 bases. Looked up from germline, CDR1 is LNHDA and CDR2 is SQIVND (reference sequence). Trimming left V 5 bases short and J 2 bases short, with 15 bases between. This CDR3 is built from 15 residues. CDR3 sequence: CASSSGGAAQETQYF. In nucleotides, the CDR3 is TGTGCCAGTAGTTCCGGCGGGGCCGCTCAAGAGACCCAGTACTTC.

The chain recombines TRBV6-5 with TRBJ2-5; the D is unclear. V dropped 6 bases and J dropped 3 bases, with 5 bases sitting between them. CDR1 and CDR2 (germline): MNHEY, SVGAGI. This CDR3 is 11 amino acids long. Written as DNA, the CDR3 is TGTGCCAGCAGATATAAAGAGACCCAGTACTTC. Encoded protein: CASRYKETQYF.

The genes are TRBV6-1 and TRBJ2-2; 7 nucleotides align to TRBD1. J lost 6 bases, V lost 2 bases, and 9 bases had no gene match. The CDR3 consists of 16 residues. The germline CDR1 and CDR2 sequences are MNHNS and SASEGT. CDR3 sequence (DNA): TGTGCCAGCAGTGAATTGAGGGGGCGCTTCTCCGGGGAGCTGTTTTTT. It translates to CASSELRGRFSGELFF.

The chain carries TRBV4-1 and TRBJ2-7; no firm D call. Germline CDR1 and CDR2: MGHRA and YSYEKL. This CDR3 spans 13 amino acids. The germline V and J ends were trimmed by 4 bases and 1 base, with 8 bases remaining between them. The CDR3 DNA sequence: TGCGCCAGCAGCCCGTCCGTGTCCTACGAGCAGTACTTC. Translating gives CASSPSVSYEQYF.

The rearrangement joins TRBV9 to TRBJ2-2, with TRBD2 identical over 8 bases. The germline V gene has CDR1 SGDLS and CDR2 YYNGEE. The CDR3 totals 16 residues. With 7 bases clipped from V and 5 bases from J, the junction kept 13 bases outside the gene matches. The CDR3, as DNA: TGTGCCAGCGGCGGGTACGCGGGGGGACGTACCGGGGAGCTGTTTTTT. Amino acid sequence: CASGGYAGGRTGELFF.